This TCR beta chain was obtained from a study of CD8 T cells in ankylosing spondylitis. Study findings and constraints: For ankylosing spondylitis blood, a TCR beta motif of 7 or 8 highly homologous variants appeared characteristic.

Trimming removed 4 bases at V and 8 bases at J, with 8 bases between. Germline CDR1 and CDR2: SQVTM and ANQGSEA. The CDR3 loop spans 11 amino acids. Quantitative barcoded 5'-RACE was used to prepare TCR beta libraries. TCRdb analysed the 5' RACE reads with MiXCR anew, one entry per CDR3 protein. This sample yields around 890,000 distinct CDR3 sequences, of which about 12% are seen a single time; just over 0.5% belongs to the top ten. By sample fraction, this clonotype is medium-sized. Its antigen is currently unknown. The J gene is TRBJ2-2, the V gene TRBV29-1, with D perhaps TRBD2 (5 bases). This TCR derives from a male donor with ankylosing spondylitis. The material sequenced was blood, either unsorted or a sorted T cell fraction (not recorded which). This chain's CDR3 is CSVVRRGELFF. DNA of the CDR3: TGCAGCGTTGTAAGGAGGGGGGAGCTGTTTTTT.